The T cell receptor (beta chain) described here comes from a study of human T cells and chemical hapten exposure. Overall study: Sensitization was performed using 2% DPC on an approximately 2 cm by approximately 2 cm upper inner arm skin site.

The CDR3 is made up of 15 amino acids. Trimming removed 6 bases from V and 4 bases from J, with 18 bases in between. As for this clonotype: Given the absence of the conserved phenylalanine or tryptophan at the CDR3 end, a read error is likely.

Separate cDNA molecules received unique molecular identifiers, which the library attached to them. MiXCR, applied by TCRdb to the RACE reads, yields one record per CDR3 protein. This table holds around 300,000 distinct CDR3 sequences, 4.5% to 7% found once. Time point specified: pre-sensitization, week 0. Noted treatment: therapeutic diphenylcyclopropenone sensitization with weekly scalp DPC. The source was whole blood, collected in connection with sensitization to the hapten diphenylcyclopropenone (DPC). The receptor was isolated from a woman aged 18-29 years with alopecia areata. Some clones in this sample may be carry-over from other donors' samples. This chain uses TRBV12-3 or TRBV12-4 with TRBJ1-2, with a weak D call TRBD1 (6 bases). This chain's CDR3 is CASSFSGVRVYGYTS. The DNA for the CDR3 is TGTGCCAGCAGCTTTTCAGGGGTTCGGGTCTATGGCTACACCTCC.